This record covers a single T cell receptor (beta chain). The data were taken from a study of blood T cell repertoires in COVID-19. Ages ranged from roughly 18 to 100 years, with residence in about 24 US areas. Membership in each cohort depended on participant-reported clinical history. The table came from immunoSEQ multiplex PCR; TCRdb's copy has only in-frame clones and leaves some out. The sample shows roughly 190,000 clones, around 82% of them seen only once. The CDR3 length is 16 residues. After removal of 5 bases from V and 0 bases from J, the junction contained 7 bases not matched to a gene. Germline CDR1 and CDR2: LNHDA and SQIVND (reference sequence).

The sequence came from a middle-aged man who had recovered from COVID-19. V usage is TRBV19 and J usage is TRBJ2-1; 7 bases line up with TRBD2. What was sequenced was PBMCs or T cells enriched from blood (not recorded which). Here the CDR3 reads CASSPPLASSYNEQFF. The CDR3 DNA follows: TGTGCCAGTAGTCCTCCACTAGCGAGCTCCTACAATGAGCAGTTCTTC. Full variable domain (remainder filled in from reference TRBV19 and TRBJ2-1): DGGITQSPKYLFRKEGQNVTLSCEQNLNHDAMYWYRQDPGQGLRLIYYSQIVNDFQKGDIAEGYSVSREKKESFPLTVTSAQKNPTAFYLCASSPPLASSYNEQFFGPGTRLTVL.